Shown below are 6 T cell receptor beta chains from a single sample sequenced in a study of blood T cell repertoires in COVID-19. Sequencing was performed with immunoSEQ multiplex PCR; in TCRdb, only in-frame clones are kept and a portion is missing. Of 250,000 to 300,000 clones listed, around nine tenths are singletons. Sequencing was performed on peripheral blood. The source is a woman younger than 45 with COVID-19, enrolled during active disease.

V and J are TRBV7-2 and TRBJ2-2; 7 bases map to TRBD1. This CDR3 region has 15 residues. V was clipped by 1 base and J by 5 bases; unmatched bases: 4. Germline CDR1 reads SGHTA; CDR2 reads FQGNSA. The DNA of the CDR3 is TGTGCCAGCAGCTTAGTAGGGGGCGGTACCGGGGAGCTGTTTTTT. Its protein is CASSLVGGGTGELFF.

The rearrangement links TRBV20-1 to TRBJ1-6; no clear D gene. Germline values: CDR1 DFQATT, CDR2 SNEGSKA (reference sequence). CDR3 length: 10 residues. The DNA for the CDR3 is TGCGGACCAGCGGGAGTACCCCTCCACTTT. It yields the protein CGPAGVPLHF.

CDR3 nucleotide sequence: TGTGCCACCAGTACAGGCAGAGAGACCCAGTACTTC. This encodes CATSTGRETQYF. The V call is TRBV24-1, the J call TRBJ2-5; possible D gene TRBD1, 5 bases. The CDR3 consists of 12 residues. Per the germline V gene, CDR1 is KGHDR and CDR2 is SFDVKD. Trimming removed 6 bases at V and 4 bases at J, with 8 bases between.

This clone has more than one count but fewer than ten. This rearrangement joins TRBV29-1 to TRBJ1-2; 7 bases align to TRBD1. Germline V gives CDR1 SQVTM, CDR2 ANQGSEA. The CDR3 covers 12 residues. The V and J ends lost 6 bases and 6 bases, in that order; junction bases with no gene match: 7. CDR3 nucleotide sequence: TGCAGCGTCGGGGGACAGAAGAATGGCTACACCTTC. Amino acid sequence: CSVGGQKNGYTF.

The chain has TRBV30 and TRBJ2-6; TRBD2 is a possible D gene (6 bases). CDR1 is GTSNPN, CDR2 SVGIG, per germline (reference sequence). This CDR3 is built from 15 residues. V lost 5 bases to trimming and J lost 4 bases, with 15 bases between them. CDR3 region: CAWSHGGGGANVLTF. The CDR3, as DNA: TGTGCCTGGTCGCACGGGGGAGGCGGGGCCAACGTCCTGACTTTC.

The chain uses TRBV19 and TRBJ2-1, with D perhaps TRBD1 (5 bases). This CDR3 comprises 15 residues. The V end lost 6 bases, the J end lost 0 bases, and 12 bases lay between the germline ends. Germline values: CDR1 LNHDA, CDR2 SQIVND (reference sequence). The CDR3 region has the DNA TGTGCCAGTAGACCGGACACGAGCTCCTACAATGAGCAGTTCTTC. Translating it yields CASRPDTSSYNEQFF.